The 8 T cell receptor beta chains given below trace back to one sample, sequenced in a study of regulatory T cells in long-lasting Graves disease. Construction of TCR beta libraries relied on iRepertoire HTBI primers and on Arm-PCR targeting CDR3 regions. TCRdb recomputed calls from the multiplex PCR reads with MiXCR, one row per CDR3 protein. The sample contains 400,000 to 500,000 distinct CDR3 sequences, roughly 15% of which appear only once. Documented time point: newly diagnosed GD, antithyroid drugs for less than 3 months. With RNA extracted from PBMCs as input, the TCR library was made. These same data were also listed under a study on T cells in Graves' hyperthyroidism and ophthalmopathy.

The specimen was peripheral blood mononuclear cells (PBMCs), collected at new diagnosis, from a patient treated with antithyroid drugs. These receptors all come from a woman in her thirties with Graves disease.

This clonotype was observed a handful of times. The chain couples TRBV10-2 to TRBJ2-7; TRBD2 is a possible D gene (5 bases). This CDR3 is built from 13 residues. Per germline, CDR1 WSHSY and CDR2 SAAADI. The germline V and J ends were trimmed by 4 bases and 6 bases, with 13 bases remaining between them. The DNA for the CDR3 is TGCGCCAGCAGTGTCAGTCGCGGAGGCGAGCAGTACTTC. This codes for CASSVSRGGEQYF.

This chain uses TRBV5-1 with TRBJ2-7; no definite D call. V was trimmed by 4 bases and J by 5 bases, leaving 19 bases between them. Germline V gives CDR1 SGHRS, CDR2 YFSETQ. The CDR3 length is 15 residues. The CDR3 DNA reads as TGCGCCAGCAGCCAAGTATCTCTAATAGGTAACGAGCAGTACTTC. Translating gives CASSQVSLIGNEQYF.

This chain links TRBV4-2 with TRBJ2-7; 15 bases are shared with TRBD2. From germline, CDR1 is LGHNA and CDR2 YNFKEQ. Trimming cost V 4 bases and J 4 bases; bases outside gene matches: 5. The CDR3 contains 16 residues. This chain's CDR3 is CASSRHGTSGRYEQYF. The CDR3 nucleotides are TGTGCCAGCAGCCGCCATGGGACTAGCGGGAGGTACGAGCAGTACTTC.

This clonotype was seen more than once but under ten times. The chain joins TRBV7-9 to TRBJ2-7; a weak D match, TRBD1 (6 bases). Germline V gene lookup returns CDR1 SEHNR and CDR2 FQNEAQ (reference sequence). The V end was cut by 2 bases, the J end by 0 bases, with 11 bases between. This CDR3 spans 15 amino acids. The CDR3 region has the DNA TGTGCCAGCAGCTTAAAACGGACAGACTCCTACGAGCAGTACTTC. Its translation is CASSLKRTDSYEQYF.

This chain uses TRBV20-1 with TRBJ1-3; no clear D. V gave up 0 bases and J gave up 8 bases, with 17 bases separating them. The CDR3 consists of 15 residues. The V gene's germline CDR1 is DFQATT and CDR2 SNEGSKA (reference sequence). CDR3 nucleotides: TGCAGTGCTAGAGATCCTAGAGGGATGAAAGACACCATATATTTT. It translates to CSARDPRGMKDTIYF.

This clonotype was observed many times. The chain recombines TRBV11-2 with TRBJ1-2; 9 bases are a match to TRBD1. This CDR3 has 13 residues. Germline loops: CDR1 SGHAT, CDR2 FQNNGV. J was trimmed by 6 bases and V by 5 bases; bases with no gene match: 4. The CDR3 sequence is CASSPRTGDGYTF. As DNA, the CDR3 is TGTGCCAGCAGCCCTCGGACAGGGGATGGCTACACCTTC.

This clonotype has a handful of counts. The genes are TRBV28 and TRBJ2-1; D remains ambiguous. Germline V gene lookup returns CDR1 MDHEN and CDR2 SYDVKM. This CDR3 has 13 residues. V lost 6 bases to trimming and J lost 6 bases, with 12 bases between them. The CDR3 spells CASRPPDGNEQFF. The CDR3 DNA sequence: TGTGCCAGCAGGCCCCCGGACGGCAATGAGCAGTTCTTC.

A word on this clonotype: Without the conserved terminal phenylalanine or tryptophan, this CDR3 likely stems from a read error. The V call is TRBV10-3, the J call TRBJ1-6; 8 positions agree with TRBD1. Trimming at V came to 5 bases and at J to 8 bases, leaving 8 bases not matched to a gene. Germline lookup yields CDR1 ENHRY and CDR2 SYGVKD. The CDR3 is made up of 15 amino acids. CDR3 in amino acids: CAISKDRDGDSPLHL. For the CDR3, the DNA is TGTGCCATCAGTAAGGACAGGGACGGGGATTCACCCCTCCACCTT.